The 7 T cell receptor beta chains below were found in one sample sequenced in a study of spatial heterogeneity in lung cancer. TCRdb re-called the 5' RACE reads through MiXCR, storing one row per CDR3 protein. In the table there are approximately 39,000 distinct CDR3 sequences, about 7.6% of which are singletons. Time point given: blood at routine non-recurrence follow-up after resection. The sample consisted of PBMCs, taken at follow-up. The receptors derive from a male donor with early-stage non-small cell lung cancer.

This chain uses TRBV29-1 with TRBJ2-2, with 10 bases that match TRBD1. V shed 5 bases, J shed 5 bases, and the junction held 5 bases outside the gene matches. The CDR3 runs to 14 residues. Looked up from germline, CDR1 is SQVTM and CDR2 is ANQGSEA. As DNA, the CDR3 is TGCAGCGTTCAAGGACAGGGGGAGACCGGGGAGCTGTTTTTT. This codes for CSVQGQGETGELFF.

This clonotype has a handful of counts. The chain combines TRBV5-1 with TRBJ2-1, with D perhaps TRBD2 (6 bases). CDR3 size: 14 residues. Trimming shortened V by 0 bases and J by 4 bases, and 8 bases separated the two germline ends. Germline assignment: CDR1 SGHRS and CDR2 YFSETQ. Here the CDR3 reads CASSLGGDYNEQFF. The CDR3 nucleotides read TGCGCCAGCAGCTTGGGCGGGGATTACAATGAGCAGTTCTTC.

This clonotype was recorded at least ten times. The chain links TRBV20-1 to TRBJ1-6; D uncertain. The germline CDR1 and CDR2 sequences are DFQATT and SNEGSKA (reference sequence). The V gene lost 6 bases and the J gene lost 7 bases, with 22 bases spanning the gap. This CDR3 has 16 residues. The DNA of the CDR3 is TGCAGTGCCCATCCCTCGGGGAGGTCGGGGAATTCACCCCTCCACTTT. It is translated as CSAHPSGRSGNSPLHF.

Ten or more counts support this clonotype. V is TRBV19 and J is TRBJ1-6, with TRBD1 matching over 12 bases. The CDR3 consists of 14 residues. Per germline, CDR1 LNHDA and CDR2 SQIVND (reference sequence). Germline trimming cut 5 bases from V and 7 bases from J; bases unmatched to any gene: 0. This CDR3 is CASSGTGGNSPLHF. DNA for the CDR3: TGTGCCAGTAGTGGGACAGGGGGCAATTCACCCCTCCACTTT.

Comment on this clonotype: Just one base apart from a much larger clone, this may be a read error. The V and J genes are TRBV30 and TRBJ2-2; no firm D call. The ends were cut back, 3 bases at V and 6 bases at J, with 14 bases in the middle. The CDR3 totals 14 residues. Germline CDR1 and CDR2: GTSNPN and SVGIG (reference sequence). The CDR3, as DNA: TGTGCCTGGAGAAGGATGGTGTCTGCCGGGGAGCTGTTTTTT. Translated, it gives CAWRRMVSAGELFF.

At least ten counts were recorded for this clonotype. V gene TRBV5-5 combines with J gene TRBJ1-4, with D possibly matching TRBD1 (6 bases). Germline assignment: CDR1 SGHKS and CDR2 YYEKEE (reference sequence). Between the trimmed V and J ends, which lost 2 bases and 8 bases, there was a span of 13 bases. The CDR3 is made up of 14 amino acids. The CDR3, as DNA: TGTGCCAGCAGCTTAGGACAGCGTTGGGAAAAACTGTTTTTT. Translating it yields CASSLGQRWEKLFF.

This clonotype was recorded at least ten times. CDR3 sequence reads: CASSLERGNTEAFF. CDR3 nucleotide sequence: TGTGCCAGCAGCTTAGAAAGGGGAAATACTGAAGCTTTCTTT. The rearrangement uses TRBV7-3 and TRBJ1-1, with D tentatively TRBD1 (5 bases). Trimming left V 2 bases short and J 5 bases short, with 12 bases between. The CDR3 loop spans 14 amino acids. Germline CDR1 SGHTA, CDR2 FQGTGA.